This T cell receptor beta chain was observed in a study of blood T cell repertoires in COVID-19. Turning to the study itself: Whether acute or convalescent, the COVID-19 samples came from the United States, Italy and Spain. T cells, B-cell-depleted T cells, or PBMCs supplied cDNA or gDNA.

Recruits, aged roughly 18 to 100 years, lived in 24 US areas. V was shortened by 0 bases and J by 2 bases, with 8 bases between the two germline ends. This CDR3 has 15 amino acids. Germline CDR1 is SGHVS and CDR2 is FQNEAQ. TCRdb keeps only in-frame clones here, not all; method: immunoSEQ multiplex PCR. Here the sample spans almost 250,000 clones, 85% being singletons. Sequenced material: PBMCs or T cells enriched from blood (not recorded which). The genes are TRBV7-8 and TRBJ1-3; D is perhaps TRBD1 (5 bases). The receptor was isolated from a woman aged 50 to 65 with acute COVID-19. The CDR3 DNA sequence: TGTGCCAGCAGCTTAGCGGGAGGGGCTGGAAACACCATATATTTT. Residues: CASSLAGGAGNTIYF.